In this sample, the clone carrying this T cell receptor beta chain turned up a few times. Profiling relied on immunoSEQ multiplex PCR, and the TCRdb table lists in-frame clones only, not all of them. The sample includes about 18,000 clones, 65% to 75% of them seen just once. The sample belongs to a study of sequential checkpoint blockade in melanoma. Treatment of the sample: randomized to nivolumab then ipilimumab (arm A) or the reverse (arm B). The sample consisted of tumor tissue (inferred from file names), taken from a patient given nivolumab and ipilimumab in sequence. This TCR was sampled from a human donor with melanoma.

CDR3 sequence reads: CASSHVGIRGLYEQYF. The CDR3 nucleotides read TGTGCCAGCAGCCATGTTGGGATCAGGGGGCTGTACGAGCAGTACTTC. The chain uses TRBV14 and TRBJ2-7, with 8 bases lining up with TRBD1. Looked up from germline, CDR1 is SGHDN and CDR2 is FVKESK. CDR3 size: 16 residues. V gave up 3 bases and J gave up 4 bases; unmatched junction bases: 11.